The clone carrying this T cell receptor beta chain was observed a few times. What it binds is unknown. This sample was included in a study of T cell responses to AZD1222 COVID-19 vaccine. CDR3 length: 13 amino acids. Trimming left V 4 bases short and J 0 bases short, with 4 bases between. Germline V lookup: CDR1 SQVTM, CDR2 ANQGSEA. Measured with immunoSEQ multiplex PCR; TCRdb has only the in-frame clones, and not every one. Among around 110,000 clones listed, roughly 90% were seen once. Study findings and constraints: Only a handful of AZD1222 recipients, roughly 6 in all, had baseline seropositivity. The peak T cell response came first, and repertoires were sampled only after it. Possibly, clonal diversity was underestimated; donors were largely white British and included more females.

The TCR sequence derives from an adult who received the AZD1222 COVID-19 vaccine. The specimen comprised peripheral blood, sampled 28 days after the second AZD1222 dose. This rearrangement joins TRBV29-1 to TRBJ2-6, with D uncertain. The CDR3 here is CSVASSGANVLTF. DNA of the CDR3: TGCAGCGTTGCTTCCTCTGGGGCCAACGTCCTGACTTTC. The full variable domain, its missing parts supplied by reference TRBV29-1 and TRBJ2-6, is SAVISQKPSRDICQRGTSLTIQCQVDSQVTMMFWYRQQPGQSLTLIATANQGSEATYESGFVIDKFPISRPNLTFSTLTVSNMSPEDSSIYLCSVASSGANVLTFGAGSRLTVL.